A selection of T cell receptor beta chains follows, all from one sample in a study of blood T cell repertoires in COVID-19. TCRdb's copy holds only in-frame clones and misses some; the assay was immunoSEQ multiplex PCR. The sample holds more than 200,000 clones, about 84% seen once. Sequences were obtained from peripheral blood. These receptors were taken from a woman aged 80 or over with acute or convalescent COVID-19. The CDR3 runs from the conserved cysteine through the conserved F or W. The D gene is left open where the match is weak. Expanded clones are given a class, and other clones once, few, many or no size at all.

size	V	D	J	CDR3	DNA
.	TRBV1	.	TRBJ2-1	CTSSRTSAVYNEQFF	TGCACCAGCAGCCGGACTAGCGCAGTCTACAATGAGCAGTTCTTC
few	TRBV6-5	.	TRBJ1-1	CASSLQGWNTEAFF	TGTGCCAGCAGTCTACAGGGATGGAACACTGAAGCTTTCTTT
.	TRBV10-3	TRBD1	TRBJ1-6	CAISSETGSSYNSPLHF	TGTGCCATCAGCTCCGAGACAGGGAGCTCCTATAATTCACCCCTCCACTTT
.	TRBV27	TRBD2	TRBJ2-7	CASSLERGSYEQYF	TGTGCCAGCAGTTTAGAGCGGGGCTCCTACGAGCAGTACTTC
.	TRBV19	.	TRBJ2-1	CASSIVANEQFF	TGTGCCAGTAGTATAGTGGCCAATGAGCAGTTCTTC
.	TRBV23-1	TRBD1	TRBJ2-7	CASTPRTGETYEQYF	TGCGCCAGCACCCCCCGGACAGGGGAGACCTACGAGCAGTACTTC
few	TRBV12-3/TRBV12-4	.	TRBJ1-2	CASSPGRGYGYTF	TGTGCCAGCAGCCCTGGGAGGGGCTATGGCTACACCTTC
.	TRBV9	.	TRBJ2-7	CASSPGVWYEQYF	TGTGCCAGCAGCCCCGGGGTTTGGTACGAGCAGTACTTC
.	TRBV6-5	.	TRBJ2-3	CASSLGLSTDTQYF	TGTGCCAGCAGCCTAGGACTGAGCACAGATACGCAGTATTTT
.	TRBV11-2	TRBD2	TRBJ2-5	CASSLGLAGGGETQYF	TGTGCCAGCAGCTTAGGGCTAGCGGGGGGTGGGGAGACCCAGTACTTC
.	TRBV6-1	TRBD2	TRBJ2-7	CASKRTSGEYEQYF	TGTGCCAGCAAGAGGACTAGCGGGGAGTACGAGCAGTACTTC